This T cell receptor beta chain emerged from a study of cytomegalovirus exposure and HLA in healthy donors. Whole-study findings and limits: While the bulk of TCR sequences proved rare, some public TCRs turned up in many donors. Subsequent analysis found a tendency for first-cohort TCR clusters to co-occur within the approximately 130 validation repertoires.

The CDR3 contains 15 residues. Trimming removed 4 bases from V and 3 bases from J; junction bases left unmatched: 8. Germline V CDR1 and CDR2: KGHSH, LQKENI. About this clone itself: Its antigen is not identified.

Libraries were prepared by immunoSEQ multiplex PCR; TCRdb keeps only in-frame clonotypes and omits some of them. The data show approximately 100,000 clones, 88% seen once. The receptor's source is a woman under 30 in good health and CMV-seropositive. The chain carries TRBV18 and TRBJ1-2; TRBD1 matches 7 bases. The sequenced material came from PBMCs. CDR3 region: CASSRARGLDYGYTF. The CDR3 DNA sequence: TGTGCCAGCTCACGGGCAAGGGGGCTAGACTATGGCTACACCTTC.